This TCR beta chain was retrieved from a study of identifying expanded T cells in peripheral blood. Broader study findings: Across healthy donors, higher total template counts meant significantly greater roughly two-week count variance. Over around two and four weeks, about 15 and 19 clones changed, versus 1.2 between replicates.

Germline CDR1 and CDR2: SGHTA and FQGNSA. CDR3 length: 14 amino acids. V lost 1 base to trimming and J lost 0 bases, with 6 bases between them. Healthy donors had no documented immune events, such as infections, while sampled. Method: immunoSEQ multiplex PCR; TCRdb's copy keeps in-frame clones and lacks some. This table holds tens of thousands of clones, 88% found once. On this clone: Its antigen is not identified.

Sequencing was carried out using blood. This TCR derives from a person aged 18 to 70 in good health. The rearrangement uses TRBV7-2 and TRBJ1-1; D is undetermined. The DNA for the CDR3 is TGTGCCAGCAGCTTAGTTACCCTGAACACTGAAGCTTTCTTT. Protein product: CASSLVTLNTEAFF.